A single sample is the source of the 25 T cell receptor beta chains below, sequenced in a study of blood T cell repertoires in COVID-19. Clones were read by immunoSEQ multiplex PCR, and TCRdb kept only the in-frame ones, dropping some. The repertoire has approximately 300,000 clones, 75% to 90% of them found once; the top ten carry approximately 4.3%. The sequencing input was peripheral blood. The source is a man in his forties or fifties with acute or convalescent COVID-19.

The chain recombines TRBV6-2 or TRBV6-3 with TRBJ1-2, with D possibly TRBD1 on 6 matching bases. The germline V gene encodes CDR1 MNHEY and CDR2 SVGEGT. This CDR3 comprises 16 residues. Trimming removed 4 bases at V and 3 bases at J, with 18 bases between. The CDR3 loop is CASSWTVPPSYYGYTF. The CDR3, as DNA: TGTGCCAGCAGTTGGACAGTCCCGCCCTCATACTATGGCTACACCTTC.

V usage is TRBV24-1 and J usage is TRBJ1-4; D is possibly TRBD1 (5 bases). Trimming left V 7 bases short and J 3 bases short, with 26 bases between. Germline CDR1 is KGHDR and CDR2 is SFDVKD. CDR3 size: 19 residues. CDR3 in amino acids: CATSLGGTLYLNPNEKLFF. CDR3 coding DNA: TGTGCCACCAGCCTGGGGGGGACTCTTTATTTGAACCCTAATGAAAAACTGTTTTTT.

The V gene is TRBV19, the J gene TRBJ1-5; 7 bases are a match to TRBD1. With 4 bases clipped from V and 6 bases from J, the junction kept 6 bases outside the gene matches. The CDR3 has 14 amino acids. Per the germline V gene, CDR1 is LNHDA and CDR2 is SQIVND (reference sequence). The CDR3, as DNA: TGTGCCAGTAGTACCCAGACAGGGATTCAGCCCCAGCATTTT. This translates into CASSTQTGIQPQHF.

In DNA, the CDR3 is TGTGCCAGCAGCCGCCTTGACCTGACAAGCGAGCAGTACTTC. Translated, it gives CASSRLDLTSEQYF. The V call is TRBV3-1 (or the pseudogene TRBV3-2), the J call TRBJ2-7; no clear D gene. V was pared by 4 bases and J by 6 bases, with 16 bases between. The germline gives CDR1 LGHDT, CDR2 YNNKEL (reference sequence). The CDR3 totals 14 residues.

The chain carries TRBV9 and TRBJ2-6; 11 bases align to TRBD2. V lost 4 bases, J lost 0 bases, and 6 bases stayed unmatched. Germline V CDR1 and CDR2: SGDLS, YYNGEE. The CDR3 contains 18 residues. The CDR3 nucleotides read TGTGCCAGCAGCCAGGGACTAGCGGTGTTCTCTGGGGCCAACGTCCTGACTTTC. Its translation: CASSQGLAVFSGANVLTF.

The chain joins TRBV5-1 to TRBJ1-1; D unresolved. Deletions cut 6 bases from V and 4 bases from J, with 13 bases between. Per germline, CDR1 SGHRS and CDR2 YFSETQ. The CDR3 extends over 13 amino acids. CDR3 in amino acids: CASNPGGSTEAFF. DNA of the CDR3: TGCGCCAGCAACCCGGGAGGGAGCACTGAAGCTTTCTTT. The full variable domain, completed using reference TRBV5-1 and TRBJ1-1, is KAGVTQTPRYLIKTRGQQVTLSCSPISGHRSVSWYQQTPGQGLQFLFEYFSETQRNKGNFPGRFSGRQFSNSRSEMNVSTLELGDSALYLCASNPGGSTEAFFGQGTRLTVV.

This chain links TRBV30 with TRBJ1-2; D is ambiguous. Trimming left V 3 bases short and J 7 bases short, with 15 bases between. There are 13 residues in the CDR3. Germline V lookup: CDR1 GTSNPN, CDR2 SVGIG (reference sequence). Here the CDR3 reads CAWSRGRAVGYTF. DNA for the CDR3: TGTGCCTGGAGCCGAGGGAGGGCTGTTGGCTACACCTTC.

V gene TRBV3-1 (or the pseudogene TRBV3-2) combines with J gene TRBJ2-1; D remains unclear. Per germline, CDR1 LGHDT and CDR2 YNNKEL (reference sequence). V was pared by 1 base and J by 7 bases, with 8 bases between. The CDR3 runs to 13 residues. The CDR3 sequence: CASSQGYRNEQFF. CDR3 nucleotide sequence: TGTGCCAGCAGCCAAGGGTACCGGAATGAGCAGTTCTTC.

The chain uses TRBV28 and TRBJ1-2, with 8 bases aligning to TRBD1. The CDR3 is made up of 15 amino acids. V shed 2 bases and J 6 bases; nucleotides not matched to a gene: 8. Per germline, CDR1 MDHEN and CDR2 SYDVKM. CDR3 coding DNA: TGTGCCAGCAGTTTACTCGGACAGGGACAAAATGGCTACACCTTC. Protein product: CASSLLGQGQNGYTF.

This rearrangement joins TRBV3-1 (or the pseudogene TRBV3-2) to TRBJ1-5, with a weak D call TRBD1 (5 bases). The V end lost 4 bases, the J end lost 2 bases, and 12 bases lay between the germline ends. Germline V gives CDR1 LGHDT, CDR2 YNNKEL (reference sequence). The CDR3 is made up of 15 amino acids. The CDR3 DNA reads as TGTGCCAGCAGCCCAAGGGGTTGGGGCAATCAGCCCCAGCATTTT. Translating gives CASSPRGWGNQPQHF.

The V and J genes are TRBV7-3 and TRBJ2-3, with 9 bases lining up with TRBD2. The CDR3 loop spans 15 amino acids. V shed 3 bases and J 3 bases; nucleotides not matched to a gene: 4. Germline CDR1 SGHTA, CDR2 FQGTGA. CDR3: CASSLSSGGTDTQYF. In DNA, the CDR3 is TGTGCCAGCAGCTTGAGTAGCGGGGGAACAGATACGCAGTATTTT.

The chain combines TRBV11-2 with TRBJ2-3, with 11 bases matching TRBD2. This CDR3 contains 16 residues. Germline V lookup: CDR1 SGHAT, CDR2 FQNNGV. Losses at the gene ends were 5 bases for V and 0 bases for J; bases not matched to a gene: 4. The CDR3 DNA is TGTGCCAGCAGCCCAAGGACTAGCGGGAGCACAGATACGCAGTATTTT. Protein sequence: CASSPRTSGSTDTQYF. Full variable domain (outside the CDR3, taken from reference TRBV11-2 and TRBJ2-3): EAGVAQSPRYKIIEKRQSVAFWCNPISGHATLYWYQQILGQGPKLLIQFQNNGVVDDSQLPKDRFSAERLKGVDSTLKIQPAKLEDSAVYLCASSPRTSGSTDTQYFGPGTRLTVL.

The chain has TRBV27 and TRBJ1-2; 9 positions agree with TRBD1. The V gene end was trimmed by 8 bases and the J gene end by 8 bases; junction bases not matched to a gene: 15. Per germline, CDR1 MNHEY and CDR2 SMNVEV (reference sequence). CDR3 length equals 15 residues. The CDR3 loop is CASRPRRTGGGGYTF. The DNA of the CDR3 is TGTGCCAGCCGACCCCGAAGAACAGGGGGCGGAGGCTACACCTTC.

The CDR3 loop reads CASSERWGSYEQYF. The CDR3 DNA follows: TGTGCCAGCAGTGAAAGATGGGGCAGTTACGAGCAGTACTTC. The gene calls are TRBV6-1 and TRBJ2-7, with a tentative D call TRBD1 (5 bases). This CDR3 has 14 residues. CDR1 is MNHNS, CDR2 SASEGT, per germline. Trimming took off 2 bases at V and 4 bases at J, with 12 bases between the two ends.

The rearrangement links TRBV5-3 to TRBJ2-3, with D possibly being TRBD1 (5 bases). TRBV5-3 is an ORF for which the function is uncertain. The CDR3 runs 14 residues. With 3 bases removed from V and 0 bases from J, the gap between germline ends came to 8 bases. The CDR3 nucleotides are TGTGCCAGAAGCTGGACACAAAGCACAGATACGCAGTATTTT. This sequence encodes CARSWTQSTDTQYF.

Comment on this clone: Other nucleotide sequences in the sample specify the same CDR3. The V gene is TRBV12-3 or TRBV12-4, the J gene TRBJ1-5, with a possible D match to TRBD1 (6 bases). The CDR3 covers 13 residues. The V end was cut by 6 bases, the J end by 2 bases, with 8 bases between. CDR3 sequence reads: CASRQGRNQPQHF. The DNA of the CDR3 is TGTGCCAGCAGACAGGGCCGCAATCAGCCCCAGCATTTT.

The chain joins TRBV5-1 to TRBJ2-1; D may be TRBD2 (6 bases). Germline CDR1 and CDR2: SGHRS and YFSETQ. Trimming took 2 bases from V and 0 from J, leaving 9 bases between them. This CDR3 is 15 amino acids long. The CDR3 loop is CASSLNGGSYNEQFF. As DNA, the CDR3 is TGCGCCAGCAGCTTAAACGGGGGCTCCTACAATGAGCAGTTCTTC.

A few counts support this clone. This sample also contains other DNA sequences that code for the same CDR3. Here the CDR3 reads CASSHRGMNTEAFF. DNA of the CDR3: TGTGCCAGCAGCCATAGGGGTATGAACACTGAAGCTTTCTTT. The chain links TRBV3-1 (or the pseudogene TRBV3-2) to TRBJ1-1; D is perhaps TRBD1 (5 bases). The CDR3 is 14 residues long. Germline lookup yields CDR1 LGHDT and CDR2 YNNKEL (reference sequence). The V and J ends lost 3 bases and 0 bases respectively, with 8 bases between them.

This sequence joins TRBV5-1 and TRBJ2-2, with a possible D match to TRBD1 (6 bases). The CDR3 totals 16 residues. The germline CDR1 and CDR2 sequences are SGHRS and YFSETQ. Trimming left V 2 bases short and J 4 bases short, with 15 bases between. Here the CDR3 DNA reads TGCGCCAGCAGCTTTCAGATGACAGGAGTCACCGGGGAGCTGTTTTTT. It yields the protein CASSFQMTGVTGELFF.

The CDR3 bases are TGTGCCAGCAGCCACCACGGGGGGGCCGAGGAGCAGTACTTC. Amino acids: CASSHHGGAEEQYF. The gene calls are TRBV6-2 or TRBV6-3 and TRBJ2-7; 8 bases match TRBD2. This CDR3 is 14 amino acids long. Germline CDR1 reads MNHEY; CDR2 reads SVGEGT. With V trimmed by 6 bases and J by 7 bases, 11 bases remained unmatched.

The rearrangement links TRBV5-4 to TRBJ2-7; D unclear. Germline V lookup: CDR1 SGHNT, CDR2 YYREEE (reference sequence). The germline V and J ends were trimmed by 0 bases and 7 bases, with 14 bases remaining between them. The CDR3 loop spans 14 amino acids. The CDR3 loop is CASSLEGLLREQYF. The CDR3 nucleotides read TGTGCCAGCAGCTTGGAAGGCCTATTGAGGGAGCAGTACTTC.

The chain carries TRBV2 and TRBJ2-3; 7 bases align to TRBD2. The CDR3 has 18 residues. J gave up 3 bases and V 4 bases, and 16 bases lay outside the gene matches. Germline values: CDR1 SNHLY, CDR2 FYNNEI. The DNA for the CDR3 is TGTGCCAGCAGTGGCTTGGTTGATGGGGGGGGTAAGACAGATACGCAGTATTTT. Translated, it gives CASSGLVDGGGKTDTQYF.

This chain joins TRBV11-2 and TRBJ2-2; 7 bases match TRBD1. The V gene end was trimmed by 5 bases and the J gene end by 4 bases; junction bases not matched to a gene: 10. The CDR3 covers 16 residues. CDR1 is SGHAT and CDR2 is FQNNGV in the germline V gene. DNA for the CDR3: TGTGCCAGCAGCGCTGGGACAGTCGTATTCACCGGGGAGCTGTTTTTT. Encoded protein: CASSAGTVVFTGELFF.

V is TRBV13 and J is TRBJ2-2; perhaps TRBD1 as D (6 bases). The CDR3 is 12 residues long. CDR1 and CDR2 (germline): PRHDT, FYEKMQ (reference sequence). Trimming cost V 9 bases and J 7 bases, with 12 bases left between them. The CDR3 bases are TGTGCCAGTTCCAGGGGTAACGGGGAGCTGTTTTTT. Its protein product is CASSRGNGELFF.

The chain's CDR3 is CASSLVGQGQGSYTF. The CDR3 nucleotides read TGTGCCAGCAGCTTGGTAGGACAGGGGCAGGGTAGCTACACCTTC. This sequence joins TRBV5-4 and TRBJ1-2; 9 nucleotides line up with TRBD1. The CDR3 loop spans 15 amino acids. V lost 0 bases, J lost 9 bases, and 9 bases stayed unmatched. Per the germline V gene, CDR1 is SGHNT and CDR2 is YYREEE (reference sequence).